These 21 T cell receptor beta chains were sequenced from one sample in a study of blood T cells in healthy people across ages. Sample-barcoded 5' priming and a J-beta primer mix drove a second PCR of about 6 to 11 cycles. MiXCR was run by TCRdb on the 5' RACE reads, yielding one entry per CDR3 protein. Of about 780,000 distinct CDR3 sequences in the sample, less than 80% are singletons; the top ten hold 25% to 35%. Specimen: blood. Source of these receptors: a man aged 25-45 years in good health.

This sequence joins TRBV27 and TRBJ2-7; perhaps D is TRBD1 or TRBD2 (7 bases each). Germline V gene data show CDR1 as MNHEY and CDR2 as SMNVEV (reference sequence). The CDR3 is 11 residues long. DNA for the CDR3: TGTGCGGTCAGGGGGGGCTACGAGCAGTACTTC. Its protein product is CAVRGGYEQYF.

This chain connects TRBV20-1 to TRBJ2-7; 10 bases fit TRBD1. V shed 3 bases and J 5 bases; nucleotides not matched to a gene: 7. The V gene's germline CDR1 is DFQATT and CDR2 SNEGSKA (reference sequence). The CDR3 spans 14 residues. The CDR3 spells CSASKGQGTHEQYF. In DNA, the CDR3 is TGCAGTGCTAGTAAGGGACAGGGGACCCACGAGCAGTACTTC.

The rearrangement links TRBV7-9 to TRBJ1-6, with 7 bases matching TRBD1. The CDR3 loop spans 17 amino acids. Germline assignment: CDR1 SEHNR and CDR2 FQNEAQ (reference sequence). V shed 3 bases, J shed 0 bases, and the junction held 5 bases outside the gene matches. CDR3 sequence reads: CASSLPGGSSYNSPLHF. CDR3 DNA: TGTGCCAGCAGCTTGCCAGGGGGGAGCTCCTATAATTCACCCCTCCACTTT.

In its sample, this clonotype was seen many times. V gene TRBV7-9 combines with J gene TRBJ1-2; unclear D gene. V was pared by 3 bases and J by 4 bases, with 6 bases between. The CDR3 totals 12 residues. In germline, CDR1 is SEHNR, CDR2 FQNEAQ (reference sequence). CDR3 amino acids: CASSFDTYGYTF. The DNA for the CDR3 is TGTGCCAGCAGCTTTGATACCTATGGCTACACCTTC.

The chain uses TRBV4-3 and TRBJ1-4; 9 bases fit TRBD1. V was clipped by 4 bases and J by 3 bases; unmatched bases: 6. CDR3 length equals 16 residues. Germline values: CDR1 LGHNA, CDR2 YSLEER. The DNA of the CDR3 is TGCGCCAGCAGCCGGGGACAGGGAGAAGCTAATGAAAAACTGTTTTTT. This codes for CASSRGQGEANEKLFF.

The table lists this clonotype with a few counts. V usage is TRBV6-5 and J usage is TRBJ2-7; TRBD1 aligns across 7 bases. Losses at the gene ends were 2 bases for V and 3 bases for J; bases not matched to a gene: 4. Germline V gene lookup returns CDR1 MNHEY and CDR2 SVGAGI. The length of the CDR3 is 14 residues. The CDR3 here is CASSYRRQGYEQYF. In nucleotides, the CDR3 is TGTGCCAGCAGTTACCGTCGACAGGGCTACGAGCAGTACTTC.

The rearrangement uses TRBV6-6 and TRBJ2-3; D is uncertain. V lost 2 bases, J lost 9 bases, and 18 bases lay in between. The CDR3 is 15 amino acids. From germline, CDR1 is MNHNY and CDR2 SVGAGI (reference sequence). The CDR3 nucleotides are TGTGCCAGCAGTTACAATGTCGGTCCAGTTGGCACGCAGTATTTT. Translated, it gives CASSYNVGPVGTQYF.

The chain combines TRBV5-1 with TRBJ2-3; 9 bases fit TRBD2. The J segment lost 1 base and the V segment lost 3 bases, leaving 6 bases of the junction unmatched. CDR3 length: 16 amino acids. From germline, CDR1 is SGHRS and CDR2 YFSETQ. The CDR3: CASSSLAGLRTDTQYF. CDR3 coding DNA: TGCGCCAGCAGCTCCCTAGCGGGGCTTCGCACAGATACGCAGTATTTT.

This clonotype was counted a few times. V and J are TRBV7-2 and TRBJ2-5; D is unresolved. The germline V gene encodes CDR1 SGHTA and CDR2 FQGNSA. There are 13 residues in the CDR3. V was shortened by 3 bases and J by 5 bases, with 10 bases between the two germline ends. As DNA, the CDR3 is TGTGCCAGCAGCTTTTCTGCCCGGGAGACCCAGTACTTC. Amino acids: CASSFSARETQYF.

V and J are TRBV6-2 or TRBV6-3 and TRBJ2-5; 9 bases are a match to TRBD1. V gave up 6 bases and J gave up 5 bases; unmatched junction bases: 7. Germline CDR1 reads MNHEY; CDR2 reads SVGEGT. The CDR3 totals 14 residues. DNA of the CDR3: TGTGCCAGCAGCCGGGGACAGGGAAAGGAGACCCAGTACTTC. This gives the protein CASSRGQGKETQYF.

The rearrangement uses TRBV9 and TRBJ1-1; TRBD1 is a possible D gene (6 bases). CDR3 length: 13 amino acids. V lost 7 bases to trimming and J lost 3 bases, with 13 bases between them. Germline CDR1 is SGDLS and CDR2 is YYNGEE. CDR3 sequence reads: CASGQGRDTEAFF. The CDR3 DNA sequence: TGTGCCAGCGGGCAGGGGCGTGACACTGAAGCTTTCTTT.

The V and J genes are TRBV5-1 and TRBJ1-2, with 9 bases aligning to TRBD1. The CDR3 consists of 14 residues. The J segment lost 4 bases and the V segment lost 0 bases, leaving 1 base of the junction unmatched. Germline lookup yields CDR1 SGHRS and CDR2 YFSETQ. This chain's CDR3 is CASSLGDRAYGYTF. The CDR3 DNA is TGCGCCAGCAGCTTGGGGGACAGGGCCTATGGCTACACCTTC.

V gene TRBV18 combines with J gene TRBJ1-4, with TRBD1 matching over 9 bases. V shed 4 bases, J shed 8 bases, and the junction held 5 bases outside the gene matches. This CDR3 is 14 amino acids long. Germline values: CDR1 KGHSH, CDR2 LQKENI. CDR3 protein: CASSLNRGQEKLFF. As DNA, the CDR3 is TGTGCCAGCTCACTTAACAGGGGGCAAGAAAAACTGTTTTTT.

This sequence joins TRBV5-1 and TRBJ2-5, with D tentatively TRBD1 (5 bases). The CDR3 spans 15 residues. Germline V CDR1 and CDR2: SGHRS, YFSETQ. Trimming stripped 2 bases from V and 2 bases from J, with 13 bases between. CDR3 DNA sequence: TGCGCCAGCAGCTTATCGACAGTCCCTCAAGAGACCCAGTACTTC. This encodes CASSLSTVPQETQYF.

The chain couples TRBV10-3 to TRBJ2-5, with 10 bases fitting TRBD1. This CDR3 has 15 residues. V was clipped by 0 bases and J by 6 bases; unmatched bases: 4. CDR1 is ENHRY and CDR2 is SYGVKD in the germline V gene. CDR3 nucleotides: TGTGCCATCAGTGAGTCGGGACAGGGGTTGCAGACCCAGTACTTC. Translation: CAISESGQGLQTQYF.

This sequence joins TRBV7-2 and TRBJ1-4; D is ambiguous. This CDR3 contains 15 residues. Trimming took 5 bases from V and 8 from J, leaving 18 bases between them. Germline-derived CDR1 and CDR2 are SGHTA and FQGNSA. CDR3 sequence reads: CASSRPPSGDEKLFF. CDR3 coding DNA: TGTGCCAGCAGCCGGCCACCTTCTGGCGACGAAAAACTGTTTTTT.

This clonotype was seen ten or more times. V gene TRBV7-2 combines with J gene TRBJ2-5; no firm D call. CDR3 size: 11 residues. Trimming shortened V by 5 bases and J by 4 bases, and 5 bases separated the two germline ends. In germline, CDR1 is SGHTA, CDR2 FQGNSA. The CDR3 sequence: CASSPSETQYF. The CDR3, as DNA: TGTGCCAGCAGCCCTTCAGAGACCCAGTACTTC.

Here the CDR3 DNA reads TGTGCCAGCAGCCCCCCAAGACGGGGGTCTACCACAGATACGCAGTATTTT. Protein: CASSPPRRGSTTDTQYF. The chain is built from TRBV7-9 and TRBJ2-3; tentatively, D is TRBD2 (6 bases). Germline CDR1 reads SEHNR; CDR2 reads FQNEAQ (reference sequence). The CDR3 runs to 17 residues. V gave up 5 bases and J gave up 2 bases, with 20 bases separating them.

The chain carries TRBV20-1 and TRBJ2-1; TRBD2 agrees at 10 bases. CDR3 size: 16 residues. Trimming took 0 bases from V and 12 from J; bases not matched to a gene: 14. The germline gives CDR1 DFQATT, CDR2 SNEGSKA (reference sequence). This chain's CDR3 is CSARDKILAGAVGQFF. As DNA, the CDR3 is TGCAGTGCTAGAGATAAGATCCTAGCGGGGGCCGTGGGGCAGTTCTTC.

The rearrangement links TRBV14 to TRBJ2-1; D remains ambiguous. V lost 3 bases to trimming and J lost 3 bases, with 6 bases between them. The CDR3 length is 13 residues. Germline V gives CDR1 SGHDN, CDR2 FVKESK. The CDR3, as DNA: TGTGCCAGCAGCCAGTCGTACTACAATGAGCAGTTCTTC. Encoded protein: CASSQSYYNEQFF.

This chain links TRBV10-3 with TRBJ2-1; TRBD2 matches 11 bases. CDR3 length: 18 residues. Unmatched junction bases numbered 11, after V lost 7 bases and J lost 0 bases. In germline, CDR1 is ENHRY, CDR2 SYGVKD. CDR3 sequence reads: CAITSGGSTASSYNEQFF. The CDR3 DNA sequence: TGTGCCATCACTAGCGGGGGGTCCACTGCTAGCTCCTACAATGAGCAGTTCTTC.